Below are 10 T cell receptor beta chains sequenced from a single sample in a study of yellow fever vaccine responses in identical twins (dated by TCRdb to the late 2010s). Library preparation employed RT-PCR. TCRdb records Illumina HiSeq 2500 as the sequencer. The public reads were reprocessed in TCRdb via fastp at Q25 and MiXCR, keeping in-frame beta chains. Identical CDR3 proteins give one entry, which carries the most common genes and DNA. For this sample there are 4,500 to 5,000 distinct CDR3 sequences; roughly 70% appear just once. The top ten clones comprise roughly 1.8% of the sample. This material consisted of T cells from blood (PBMCs), unsorted or a sorted subset (not recorded which), taken before or after yellow fever vaccination (not recorded which). Receptor source: a woman in her late teens or twenties who received the yellow fever vaccine. Donor details come from another sample of the same person, matched by shared clones.

This chain links TRBV11-3 with TRBJ1-5, with D unresolved. The CDR3 has 14 amino acids. The germline V gene encodes CDR1 SGHNT and CDR2 YENEEA. V shed 0 bases and J shed 4 bases, with 7 bases lying between them. The CDR3: CASSLDEGNQPQHF. CDR3 DNA: TGTGCCAGCAGCTTAGATGAGGGAAATCAGCCCCAGCATTTT.

The chain has TRBV29-1 and TRBJ2-3; D is perhaps TRBD1 (6 bases). The CDR3 runs to 15 residues. The V end lost 5 bases, the J end lost 5 bases, and 20 bases lay between the germline ends. Germline values: CDR1 SQVTM, CDR2 ANQGSEA. This CDR3 is CSVRQRGFEGDTQYF. DNA of the CDR3: TGCAGCGTTCGACAAAGGGGGTTCGAGGGAGATACGCAGTATTTT.

The chain links TRBV5-1 to TRBJ2-1; TRBD2 agrees at 11 bases. The CDR3 totals 14 residues. Looked up from germline, CDR1 is SGHRS and CDR2 is YFSETQ. With V trimmed by 3 bases and J by 6 bases, 2 bases remained unmatched. The CDR3 spells CASSSGTSGNEQFF. Written as DNA, the CDR3 is TGCGCCAGCAGCTCCGGGACTAGCGGCAATGAGCAGTTCTTC.

V usage is TRBV20-1 and J usage is TRBJ2-7, with D unclear. The V end lost 3 bases, the J end lost 10 bases, and 16 bases lay between the germline ends. Germline assignment: CDR1 DFQATT and CDR2 SNEGSKA (reference sequence). The CDR3 is 12 amino acids. CDR3 sequence (DNA): TGCAGTGCTAGCCCCGGAGAGCAAAGCCAGTACTTC. This encodes CSASPGEQSQYF.

This clonotype was seen once. V is TRBV30 and J is TRBJ2-3, with D possibly TRBD1 on 5 matching bases. This CDR3 has 14 amino acids. Trimming took off 4 bases at V and 5 bases at J, with 16 bases between the two ends. The germline V gene encodes CDR1 GTSNPN and CDR2 SVGIG (reference sequence). The DNA for the CDR3 is TGTGCCTGGAAGGTCGGAAGGGGAATAGATACGCAGTATTTT. As protein: CAWKVGRGIDTQYF.

This chain connects TRBV12-3 or TRBV12-4 to TRBJ1-2, with TRBD1 identical over 9 bases. The CDR3 runs 16 residues. V gave up 4 bases and J gave up 4 bases; unmatched junction bases: 10. CDR3 DNA sequence: TGTGCCAGCAGTTCGACCGGGACAGGGCTTTTCTATGGCTACACCTTC. As protein: CASSSTGTGLFYGYTF.

This chain joins TRBV11-2 and TRBJ1-3; 7 nucleotides agree with TRBD1. Germline trimming cut 4 bases from V and 0 bases from J; bases unmatched to any gene: 15. The CDR3 length is 19 residues. The germline V gene has CDR1 SGHAT and CDR2 FQNNGV. The CDR3 DNA follows: TGTGCCAGCAGCTGGACGTCGACAGGGCACACCCTCTCTGGAAACACCATATATTTT. Protein: CASSWTSTGHTLSGNTIYF.

DNA of the CDR3: TGCGCCAGCAGCCTGTACGGACAGATGAACACTGAAGCTTTCTTT. The encoded protein is CASSLYGQMNTEAFF. The V and J genes are TRBV4-1 and TRBJ1-1; D may be TRBD1 (6 bases). There are 15 residues in the CDR3. The V gene lost 4 bases and the J gene lost 0 bases, with 12 bases spanning the gap. The V gene's germline CDR1 is MGHRA and CDR2 YSYEKL.

This chain joins TRBV28 and TRBJ2-2, with 7 bases matching TRBD2. J lost 3 bases, V lost 4 bases, and 2 bases had no gene match. Germline CDR1 is MDHEN and CDR2 is SYDVKM. This CDR3 has 14 amino acids. The CDR3, as DNA: TGTGCCAGCAGTTATAGCGGGTACACCGGGGAGCTGTTTTTT. Translation gives CASSYSGYTGELFF.

The chain carries TRBV12-3 or TRBV12-4 and TRBJ2-2, with 8 nucleotides matching TRBD2. The CDR3 has 15 residues. V lost 5 bases and J lost 6; bases outside the gene matches: 8. This CDR3 reads CASSHSGDAPGELFF. The CDR3 bases are TGTGCCAGCAGTCATAGCGGGGACGCCCCCGGGGAGCTGTTTTTT.